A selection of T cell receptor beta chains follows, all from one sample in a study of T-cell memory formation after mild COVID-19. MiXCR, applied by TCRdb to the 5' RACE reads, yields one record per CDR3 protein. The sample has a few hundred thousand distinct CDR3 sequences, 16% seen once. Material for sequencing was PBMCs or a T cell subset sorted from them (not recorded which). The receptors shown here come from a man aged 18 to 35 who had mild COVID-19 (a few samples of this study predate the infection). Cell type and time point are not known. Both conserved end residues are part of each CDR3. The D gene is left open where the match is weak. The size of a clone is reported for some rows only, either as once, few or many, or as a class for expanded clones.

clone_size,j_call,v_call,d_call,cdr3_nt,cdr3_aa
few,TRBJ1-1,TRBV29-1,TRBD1,TGCAGCGTAGGAGTACAGGGGGCGAACACTGAAGCTTTCTTT,CSVGVQGANTEAFF
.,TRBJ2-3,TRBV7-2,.,TGTGCCAGCAGCCCCGGGCCTCCCGGGCGAACGCAGTATTTT,CASSPGPPGRTQYF
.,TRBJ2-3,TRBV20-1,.,TGCAGTGCCCAGTGGCGGGCAGATACGCAGTATTTT,CSAQWRADTQYF
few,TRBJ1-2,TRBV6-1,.,TGTGCCAGCAGTGAATTTGGTGGAACTAACTATGGCTACACCTTC,CASSEFGGTNYGYTF
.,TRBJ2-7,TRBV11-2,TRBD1,TGTGCCAGCAGCGGGGACAGGGGACACGAGCAGTACTTC,CASSGDRGHEQYF
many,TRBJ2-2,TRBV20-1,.,TGCAGTGCCCCGGAAGTAACCGGGGAGCTGTTTTTT,CSAPEVTGELFF
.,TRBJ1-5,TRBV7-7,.,TGTGCTAGCAGCTTAGCGGAGGGGGATCGCAATCAGCCCCAGCATTTT,CASSLAEGDRNQPQHF
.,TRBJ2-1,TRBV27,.,TGTGCCAGCAGACAGGCCTTTTCCTACAATGAGCAGTTCTTC,CASRQAFSYNEQFF
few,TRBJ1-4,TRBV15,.,TGTGCCACCAGCAGAGATCAGTCGGAAAAACTGTTTTTT,CATSRDQSEKLFF
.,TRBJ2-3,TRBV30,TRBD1,TGTGCCTGGAGGGGGACAGGAACCACAGATACGCAGTATTTT,CAWRGTGTTDTQYF
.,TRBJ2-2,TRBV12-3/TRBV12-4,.,TGTGCCAGTCTAGAAACTAAAAAGGGCACCGGGGAGCTGTTTTTT,CASLETKKGTGELFF
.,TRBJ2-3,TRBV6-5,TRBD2,TGTGCCAGCAGTTACTCTGGAAGCGGGGGGGCGGATACGCAGTATTTT,CASSYSGSGGADTQYF
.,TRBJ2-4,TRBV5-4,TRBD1,TGTGCCAGCAGCCCCGACAGGGGGCTAGGAAACATTCAGTACTTC,CASSPDRGLGNIQYF
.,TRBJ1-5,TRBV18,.,TGTGCCAGCTCACCGGGTAGGGCAGATCAGCCCCAGCATTTT,CASSPGRADQPQHF
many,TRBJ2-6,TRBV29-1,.,TGCAGCGTTGAGAGGGACACTGACTCTGGGGCCAACGTCCTGACTTTC,CSVERDTDSGANVLTF
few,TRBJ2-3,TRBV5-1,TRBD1,TGCGCCAGCAGCTTGCCCACAGGGGCAGATACGCAGTATTTT,CASSLPTGADTQYF
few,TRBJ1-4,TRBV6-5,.,TGTGCCAGCAGTTATCTCGAGGGCGGTGAAAAACTGTTTTTT,CASSYLEGGEKLFF
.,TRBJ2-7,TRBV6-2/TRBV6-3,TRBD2,TGTGCCAGCAGTTCGCTTTTAGCGGGGACCGGAAGAGAGCAGTACTTC,CASSSLLAGTGREQYF
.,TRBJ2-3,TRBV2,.,TGTGCCAGCAGTGAATCCTGGCGCACAGATACGCAGTATTTT,CASSESWRTDTQYF
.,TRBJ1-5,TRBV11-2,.,TGTGCCAGCAGCTTAGGATCAGGGAGAAGTGATCAGCCCCAGCATTTT,CASSLGSGRSDQPQHF
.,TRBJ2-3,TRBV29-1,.,TGCAGCGTTGATAAGTACAGCGGCACAGATACGCAGTATTTT,CSVDKYSGTDTQYF
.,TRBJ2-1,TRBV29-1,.,TGCAGCGTGGGGGCGGGATTTCATGAGCAGTTCTTC,CSVGAGFHEQFF
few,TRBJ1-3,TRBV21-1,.,TGTGCCAGCAGCAAAGCCGGAGGCTCTGGAAACACCATATATTTT,CASSKAGGSGNTIYF
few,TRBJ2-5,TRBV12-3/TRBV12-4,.,TGTGCCAGCAGCAAACCGGGACGCGAGACCCAGTACTTC,CASSKPGRETQYF